This T cell receptor (beta chain) was identified during a study of spatial heterogeneity in lung cancer. Across the study: Strong correlation linked TCR transcript counts in tumor regions to a T cell module score derived from matched bulk RNA-seq. In the raw reads, each unique TCR and UMI combination was present more than ten times on average.

Germline V gives CDR1 SGHNT, CDR2 YYREEE (reference sequence). Between the trimmed V and J ends, which lost 1 base and 2 bases, there was a span of 21 bases. The CDR3 sequence is 18 residues long. Time point here: sample taken at primary tumor resection. Study-wide findings and caveats: Ubiquitous and regional expanded TCR counts mirrored ubiquitous and regional nonsynonymous mutation counts, respectively. The number of expanded tumor alpha and beta chains correlated with mutation number.

TCRdb reprocessed the 5' RACE reads with MiXCR, giving one entry per CDR3 protein. Of about 15,000 distinct CDR3 sequences in the sample, around 7.8% were seen once. In its sample, this clonotype ranks as medium-sized. Its antigen remains unknown. This sample comprised lung tumor tissue, obtained at surgery. The sequence derives from a male donor with early-stage non-small cell lung cancer. V is TRBV5-4 and J is TRBJ2-5; possible D gene TRBD1, 6 bases. Here the CDR3 reads CASSLFPLGRGHQETQYF. CDR3 DNA: TGTGCCAGCAGCTTGTTTCCGCTCGGTCGGGGACATCAAGAGACCCAGTACTTC.